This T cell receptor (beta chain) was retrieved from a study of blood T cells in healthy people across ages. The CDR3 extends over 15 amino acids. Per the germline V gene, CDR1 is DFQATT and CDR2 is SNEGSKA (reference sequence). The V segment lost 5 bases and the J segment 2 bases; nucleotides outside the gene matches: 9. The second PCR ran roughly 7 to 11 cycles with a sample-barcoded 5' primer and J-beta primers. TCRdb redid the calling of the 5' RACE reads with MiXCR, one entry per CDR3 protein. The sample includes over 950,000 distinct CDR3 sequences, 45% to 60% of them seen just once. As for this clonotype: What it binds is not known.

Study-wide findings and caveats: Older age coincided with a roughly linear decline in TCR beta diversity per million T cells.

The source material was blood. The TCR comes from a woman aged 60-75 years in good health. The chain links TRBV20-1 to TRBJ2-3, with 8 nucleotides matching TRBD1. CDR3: CSAPRTGGITDTQYF. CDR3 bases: TGCAGTGCTCCCCGTACAGGGGGAATCACAGATACGCAGTATTTT.